This TCR beta chain was observed in a study of post-analysis software for immune sequencing data. General study points: Multiple sclerosis patients showed significantly lower normalized Chao1 diversity than controls did. Four to six TRBV segments were significantly more frequent in patients than in controls. TRBV5-6, TRBV5-1 and TRBV20-1 were among these segments.

The CDR3 sequence is 12 residues long. Between the trimmed V and J ends, which lost 6 bases and 6 bases, there was a span of 10 bases. The germline gives CDR1 SGHDN, CDR2 FVKESK. Of note for this clonotype: What it recognizes is unknown.

Prepared libraries of TCR beta cDNA carried unique molecular identifiers. The source material, about 0.9 to 10 million T cells, gave rise to roughly 500,000 cDNA molecules. TCRdb re-analysed the PCR reads in MiXCR, keeping a single row per CDR3 protein. The sample contains a few hundred thousand distinct CDR3 sequences, 35% to 40% of which appear only once. The receptor comes from a girl aged 5 to 17 with multiple sclerosis. The sample was blood. The rearrangement links TRBV14 to TRBJ2-3; D uncertain. The CDR3 here is CASSPGCDTQYF. Written as DNA, the CDR3 is TGTGCCAGCAGTCCAGGTTGCGATACGCAGTATTTT.